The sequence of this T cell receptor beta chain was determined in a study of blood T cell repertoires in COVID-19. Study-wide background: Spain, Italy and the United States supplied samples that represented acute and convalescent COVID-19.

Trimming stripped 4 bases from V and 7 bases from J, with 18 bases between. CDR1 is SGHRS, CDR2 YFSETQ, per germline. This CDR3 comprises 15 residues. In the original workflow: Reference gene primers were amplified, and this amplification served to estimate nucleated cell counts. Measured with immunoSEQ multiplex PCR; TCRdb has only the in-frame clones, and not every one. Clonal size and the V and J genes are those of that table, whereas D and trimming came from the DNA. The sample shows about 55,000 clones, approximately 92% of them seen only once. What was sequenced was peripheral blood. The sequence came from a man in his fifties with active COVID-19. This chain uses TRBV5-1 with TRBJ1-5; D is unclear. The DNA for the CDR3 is TGCGCCAGCAGCCCCGAGACGGGGAATGTACAGCCCCAGCATTTT. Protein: CASSPETGNVQPQHF.